This TCR beta chain was sequenced during a study of shared clonotypes between healthy human individuals. Whole-study context: With ages of 18 to 49, the donors were a couple of women and a few men. Findings and caveats of the study: An effect of sequencing depth on clonotype sharing among donors was expected.

All the donors were Caucasian adults who lived in Nashville, Tennessee. In replicate PCRs of sorted subsets, about 220 ng DNA, approximately 30,000 T cell genomes, was used. Sequencing was performed with immunoSEQ multiplex PCR; in TCRdb, only in-frame clones are kept and a portion is missing. The sample yields under 850,000 clones, around 77% seen once. As for this clone: Its antigen remains unidentified.

Germline V CDR1 and CDR2: KGHSH, LQKENI. With V trimmed by 3 bases and J by 2 bases, 5 bases remained unmatched. The CDR3 has 15 amino acids. Material: memory CD4+ T cells sorted from blood. Noted subset: CD45RA-negative fraction. The receptor was derived from a woman under 40 in good health. This chain connects TRBV18 to TRBJ1-2, with 8 nucleotides matching TRBD1. CDR3 in amino acids: CASSPGTGENYGYTF. In DNA, the CDR3 is TGTGCCAGCTCACCGGGGACAGGAGAAAACTATGGCTACACCTTC.